The TCR beta chain under discussion was sequenced for a study of CXCR3-negative and CXCR3-positive naive CD8 T cells (dated by TCRdb to the late 2010s). For the study in its entirety: In total, some 150 million TRB reads were obtained, which works out to roughly 1.5 +/- 0.3 million reads per library. The diversity and physicochemical repertoire analyses included some 11 donors pooled from two independent experiments. For the TRBV-TRBJ cluster analysis, the naive subsets came from 5 or 6 donors, while the memory cells came from 3 donors. Results the study describes overall, beyond this receptor: Because surface CD5, which is linked to self-reactivity in mice, was comparable between the naive subsets, TCR interaction strength was also inferred from TRB CDR3 physicochemical properties. Because CXCR3 expression was partially decreased after cryopreservation, freshly isolated PBMCs were used for most assays. Compared with CXCR3-negative naive cells, CXCR3-positive naive cells had TRB CDR3s with higher hydrophobicity (lower Kidera factor 4), lower energy, and higher strength and volume indices. Repertoire diversity was comparably high in both naive subsets but much lower in memory CD8+ T cells. TRBV-TRBJ usage was similar between naive CXCR3-negative and CXCR3-positive cells from the same donor, while memory cells showed distinct patterns.

A word on this clonotype: Its antigen has not been determined.

Sequencing used a NextSeq 550. The Human TCR Profiling Kit (MiLaboratory) was used to make UMI-labeled 5' RACE TRB cDNA libraries. cDNA synthesis used the entire amount of extracted RNA, and PCR amplification then used the entire amount of cDNA produced. The libraries were made side by side, with each library going through the same number of PCR cycles. In the source study's methods: About 48,000 +/- 9,800 unique UMI-labeled TRB cDNA molecules per library were extracted with MIGEC and MiXCR, with at least two reads per UMI required. An average of about 40,000 +/- 10,000 functional in-frame TRB CDR3 nucleotide clonotypes without stop codons was found per library. After downsampling to 5000 UMI-labeled TRB molecules per sample, diversity metrics such as normalized Shannon-Wiener and Chao1 were calculated in VDJtools. VDJtools computed clonotype-size-weighted physicochemical properties of the central five CDR3 residues: interaction energy, strength, volume and Kidera factor 4. Based on TCRdb reprocessing of the reads, there is one entry per CDR3 protein sequence, and DNA is missing. The V and J calls shown here were made by TCRdb, not taken from the authors' results. In this sample's table one finds some 130,000 distinct CDR3 sequences. Approximately 0.46% of the sample lies in the top ten.

The CDR3 starts with the cysteine, ends with the phenylalanine, and has 14 residues. No DNA is given. CDR1 SQVTM and CDR2 ANQGSEA were looked up in the germline V gene. Each CD8+ T cell subset was flow-sorted in triplicate, with under 350,000 cells per subset placed directly into RLT lysis buffer. Naive CD8+ T cells were defined stringently as CD45RO-CCR7+CD27+CD95- to exclude memory contaminants. Standard density gradient centrifugation was used to isolate peripheral blood mononuclear cells from buffy coats. Naive CXCR3-negative and CXCR3-positive CD8+ T cells were flow-sorted using a FACSAria III. Total RNA was extracted from sorted cells with an RNeasy Mini Kit.

This receptor was taken from a human donor in good health. Some clones in this sample may be carry-over from other donors' samples. Sequencing input: naive CXCR3- CD8+ T cells from blood. Read against the paper, the sample's cell subset or site label means: CD45RO-CCR7+CD27+CD95- naive CD8+ T cells lacking CXCR3 (TNR3-). The V gene is TRBV29-1 and the J gene is TRBJ2-1; the D gene TCRdb calls, TRBD1, cannot be checked with no DNA. The CDR3 has the sequence CSVETGVTYNEQFF.